The entry below describes one T cell receptor beta chain. Its specificity is unknown. The record originates from a study of T cell repertoires in cytomegalovirus infection. Findings of the study overall: In two of eight donors, the top clonotype was HLA-C-restricted CMV-specific.

MiXCR, run by TCRdb on the reads, gives a single entry per CDR3 protein. The sample yields roughly 230,000 distinct CDR3 sequences, 9% to 15% seen once. The germline CDR1 and CDR2 sequences are SGHTA and FQGNSA. V was clipped by 0 bases and J by 1 base, with 4 bases between them. CDR3 length equals 14 residues. The rearrangement links TRBV7-2 to TRBJ1-5, with D uncertain. Specimen: PBMCs. This receptor was identified in a human donor in good health (CMV status not recorded). Some clones in this sample may be carry-over from other donors' samples. The CDR3 region is CASSLAISNQPQHF. In nucleotides, the CDR3 is TGTGCCAGCAGCTTAGCCATCAGCAATCAGCCCCAGCATTTT. The full variable domain, its missing parts supplied by reference TRBV7-2 and TRBJ1-5, is GAGVSQSPSNKVTEKGKDVELRCDPISGHTALYWYRQSLGQGLEFLIYFQGNSAPDKSGLPSDRFSAERTGGSVSTLTIQRTQQEDSAVYLCASSLAISNQPQHFGDGTRLSIL.